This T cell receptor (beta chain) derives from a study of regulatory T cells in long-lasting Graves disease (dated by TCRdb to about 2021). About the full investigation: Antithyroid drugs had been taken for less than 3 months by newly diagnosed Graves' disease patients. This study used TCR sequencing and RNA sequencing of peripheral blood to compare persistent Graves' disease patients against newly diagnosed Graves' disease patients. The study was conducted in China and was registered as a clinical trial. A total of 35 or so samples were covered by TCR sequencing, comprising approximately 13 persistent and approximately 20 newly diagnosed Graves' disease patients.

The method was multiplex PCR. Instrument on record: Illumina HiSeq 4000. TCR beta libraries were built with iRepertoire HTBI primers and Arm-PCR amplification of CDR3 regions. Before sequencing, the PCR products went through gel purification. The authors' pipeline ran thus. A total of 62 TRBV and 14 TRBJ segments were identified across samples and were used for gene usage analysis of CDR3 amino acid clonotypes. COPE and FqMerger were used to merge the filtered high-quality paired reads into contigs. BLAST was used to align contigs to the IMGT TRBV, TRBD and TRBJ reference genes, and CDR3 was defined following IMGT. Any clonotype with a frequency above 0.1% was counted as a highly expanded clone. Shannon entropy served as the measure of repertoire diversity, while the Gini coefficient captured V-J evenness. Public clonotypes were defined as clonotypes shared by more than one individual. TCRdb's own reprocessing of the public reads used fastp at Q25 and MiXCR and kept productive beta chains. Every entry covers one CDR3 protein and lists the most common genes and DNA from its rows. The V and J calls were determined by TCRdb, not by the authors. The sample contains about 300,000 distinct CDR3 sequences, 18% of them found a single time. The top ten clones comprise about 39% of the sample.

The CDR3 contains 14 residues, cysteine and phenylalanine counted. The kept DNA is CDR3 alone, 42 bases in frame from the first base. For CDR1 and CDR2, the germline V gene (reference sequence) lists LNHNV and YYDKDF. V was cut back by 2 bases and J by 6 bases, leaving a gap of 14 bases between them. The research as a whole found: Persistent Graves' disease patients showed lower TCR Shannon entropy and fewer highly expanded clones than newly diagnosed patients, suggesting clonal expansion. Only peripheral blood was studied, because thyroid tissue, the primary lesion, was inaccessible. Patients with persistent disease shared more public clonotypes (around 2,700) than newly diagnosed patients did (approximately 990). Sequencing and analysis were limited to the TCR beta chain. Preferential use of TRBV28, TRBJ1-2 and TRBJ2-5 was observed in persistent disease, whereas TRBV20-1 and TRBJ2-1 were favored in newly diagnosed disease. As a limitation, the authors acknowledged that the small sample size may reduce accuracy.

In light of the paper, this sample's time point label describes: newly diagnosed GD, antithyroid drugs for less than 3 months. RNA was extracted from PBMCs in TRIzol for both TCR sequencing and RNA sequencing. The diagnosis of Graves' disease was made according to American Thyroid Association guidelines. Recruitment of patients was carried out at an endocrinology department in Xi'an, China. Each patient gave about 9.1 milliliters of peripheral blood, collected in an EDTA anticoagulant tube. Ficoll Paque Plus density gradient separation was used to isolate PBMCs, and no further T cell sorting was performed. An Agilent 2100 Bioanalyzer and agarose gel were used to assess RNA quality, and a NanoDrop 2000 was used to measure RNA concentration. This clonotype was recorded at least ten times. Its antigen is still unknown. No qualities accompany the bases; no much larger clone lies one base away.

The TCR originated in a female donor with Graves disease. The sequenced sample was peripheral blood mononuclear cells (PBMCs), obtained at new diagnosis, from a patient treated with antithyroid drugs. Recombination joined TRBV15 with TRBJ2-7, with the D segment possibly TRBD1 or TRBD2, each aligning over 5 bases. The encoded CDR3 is CATSRRDRWGEQYF. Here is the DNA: TGTGCCACCAGCAGAAGGGACCGATGGGGCGAGCAGTACTTC.